The 3 T cell receptor beta chains in this list originate from one sample, sequenced in a study of radiotherapy plus CTLA-4 blockade in lung cancer (dated by TCRdb to the late 2010s). Library creation used the immunoSEQ multiplex PCR assay. TCRdb re-hosts the immuneACCESS table, in-frame sequences only. Its copies lack some clones; in the studies checked, an unresolved V gene accounts for under half of them, and the cause for the rest is not known. Here the sample has 75,000 to 80,000 clones; 85% to 90% occur a single time. Over 0.85% of the sample lies in the top ten. The source was peripheral blood, collected from a patient treated with radiotherapy plus ipilimumab. These receptors were taken from a human donor with non-small cell lung cancer who had stable disease on radiotherapy plus ipilimumab.

This chain joins TRBV12-5 and TRBJ1-2, with unresolved D. The CDR3 is made up of 12 amino acids. V lost 0 bases and J 8 bases, leaving 7 bases between the germline ends. Germline assignment: CDR1 LGHNT and CDR2 FRNRAP. In DNA, the CDR3 is TGTGCTAGTGGTTTGGTAAGAGGGGGCTACACCTTC. Translating it yields CASGLVRGGYTF.

The V and J genes are TRBV7-9 and TRBJ1-1, with D unresolved. CDR3 length equals 13 residues. V shed 0 bases and J shed 1 base, with 3 bases lying between them. CDR1 is SEHNR and CDR2 is FQNEAQ in the germline V gene (reference sequence). CDR3 in DNA: TGTGCCAGCAGCTTAGCGGAGAACACTGAAGCTTTCTTT. This codes for CASSLAENTEAFF. The variable domain in full, with the rest retrieved from reference TRBV7-9 and TRBJ1-1, is DTGVSQNPRHKITKRGQNVTFRCDPISEHNRLYWYRQTLGQGPEFLTYFQNEAQLEKSRLLSDRFSAERPKGSFSTLEIQRTEQGDSAMYLCASSLAENTEAFFGQGTRLTVV.

The J gene is TRBJ1-5, the V gene TRBV6-6; D remains unclear. V gave up 0 bases and J gave up 8 bases, with 11 bases separating them. The CDR3 is 14 amino acids. Germline values: CDR1 MNHNY, CDR2 SVGAGI (reference sequence). CDR3 in amino acids: CASSYSTGAEPQHF. The CDR3 region has the DNA TGTGCCAGCAGTTACTCGACGGGTGCGGAGCCCCAGCATTTT.